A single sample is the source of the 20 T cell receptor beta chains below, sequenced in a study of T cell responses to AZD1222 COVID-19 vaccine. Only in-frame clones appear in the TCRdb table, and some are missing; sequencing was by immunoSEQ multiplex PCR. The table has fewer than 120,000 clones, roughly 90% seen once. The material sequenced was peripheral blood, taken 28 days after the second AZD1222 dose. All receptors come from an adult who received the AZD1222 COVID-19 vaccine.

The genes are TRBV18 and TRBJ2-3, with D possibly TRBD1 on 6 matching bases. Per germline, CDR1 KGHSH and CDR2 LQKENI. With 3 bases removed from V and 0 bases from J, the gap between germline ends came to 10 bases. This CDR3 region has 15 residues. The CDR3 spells CASSPDRTSTDTQYF. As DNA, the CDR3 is TGTGCCAGCTCACCGGACAGAACGAGCACAGATACGCAGTATTTT. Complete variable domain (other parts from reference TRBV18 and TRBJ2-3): NAGVMQNPRHLVRRRGQEARLRCSPMKGHSHVYWYRQLPEEGLKFMVYLQKENIIDESGMPKERFSAEFPKEGPSILRIQQVVRGDSAAYFCASSPDRTSTDTQYFGPGTRLTVL.

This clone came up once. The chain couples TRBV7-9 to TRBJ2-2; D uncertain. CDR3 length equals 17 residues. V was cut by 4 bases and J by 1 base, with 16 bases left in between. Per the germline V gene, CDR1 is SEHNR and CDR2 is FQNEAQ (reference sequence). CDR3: CASSSPKSTRNTGELFF. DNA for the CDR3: TGTGCCAGCAGCTCCCCCAAGTCAACCAGGAACACCGGGGAGCTGTTTTTT.

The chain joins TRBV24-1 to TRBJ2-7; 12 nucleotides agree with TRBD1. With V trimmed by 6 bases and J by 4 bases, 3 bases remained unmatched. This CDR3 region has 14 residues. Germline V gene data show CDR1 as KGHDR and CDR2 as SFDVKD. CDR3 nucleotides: TGTGCCACCAGTTCGGGACAGGGGGCGTACGAGCAGTACTTC. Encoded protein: CATSSGQGAYEQYF.

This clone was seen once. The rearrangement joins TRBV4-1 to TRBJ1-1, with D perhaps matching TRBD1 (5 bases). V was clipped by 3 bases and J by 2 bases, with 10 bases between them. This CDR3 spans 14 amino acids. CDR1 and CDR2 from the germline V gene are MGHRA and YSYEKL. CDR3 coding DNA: TGCGCCAGCAGCCATGGGACGGGAAACACTGAAGCTTTCTTT. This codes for CASSHGTGNTEAFF.

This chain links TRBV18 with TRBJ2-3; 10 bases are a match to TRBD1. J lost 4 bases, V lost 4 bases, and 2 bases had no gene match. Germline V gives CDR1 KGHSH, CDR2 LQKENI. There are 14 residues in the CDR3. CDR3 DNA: TGTGCCAGCTCACGGGACAGGGGTGCAGATACGCAGTATTTT. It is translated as CASSRDRGADTQYF.

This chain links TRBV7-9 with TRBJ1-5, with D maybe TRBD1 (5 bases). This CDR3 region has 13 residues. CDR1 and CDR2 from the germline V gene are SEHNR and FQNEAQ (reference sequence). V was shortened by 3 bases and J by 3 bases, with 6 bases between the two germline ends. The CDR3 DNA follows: TGTGCCAGCAGCTTGGGGCCCAATCAGCCCCAGCATTTT. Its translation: CASSLGPNQPQHF.

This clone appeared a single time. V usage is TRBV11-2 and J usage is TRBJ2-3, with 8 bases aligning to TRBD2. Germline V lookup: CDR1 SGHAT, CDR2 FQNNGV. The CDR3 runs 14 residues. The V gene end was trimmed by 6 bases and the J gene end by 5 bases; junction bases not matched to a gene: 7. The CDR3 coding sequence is TGTGCCAGCAGGGGACTAGGGCGGGGAGATACGCAGTATTTT. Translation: CASRGLGRGDTQYF.

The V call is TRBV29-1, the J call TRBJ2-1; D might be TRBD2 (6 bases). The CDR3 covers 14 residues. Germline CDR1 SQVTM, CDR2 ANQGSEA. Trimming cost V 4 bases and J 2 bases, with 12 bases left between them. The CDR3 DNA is TGCAGCGTTGTAGGAGGGTGGACCTACAATGAGCAGTTCTTC. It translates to CSVVGGWTYNEQFF.

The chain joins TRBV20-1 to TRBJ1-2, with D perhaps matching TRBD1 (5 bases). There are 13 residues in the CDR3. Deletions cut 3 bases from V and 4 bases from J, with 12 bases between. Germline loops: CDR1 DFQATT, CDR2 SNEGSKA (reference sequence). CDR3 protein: CSASLPGGYGYTF. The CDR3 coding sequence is TGCAGTGCTAGTCTCCCCGGGGGCTATGGCTACACCTTC.

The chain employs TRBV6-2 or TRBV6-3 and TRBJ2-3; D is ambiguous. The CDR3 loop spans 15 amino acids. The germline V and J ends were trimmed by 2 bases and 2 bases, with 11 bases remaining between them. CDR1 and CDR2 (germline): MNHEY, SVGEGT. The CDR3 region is CASSYEVRATDTQYF. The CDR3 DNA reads TGTGCCAGCAGTTACGAGGTCCGGGCCACAGATACGCAGTATTTT.

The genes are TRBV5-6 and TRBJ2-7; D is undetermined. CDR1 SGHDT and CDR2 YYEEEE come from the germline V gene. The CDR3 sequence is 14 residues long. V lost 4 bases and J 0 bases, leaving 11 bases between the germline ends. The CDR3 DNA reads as TGTGCCAGCAGCCCCTCCCCGAGCTCCTACGAGCAGTACTTC. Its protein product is CASSPSPSSYEQYF.

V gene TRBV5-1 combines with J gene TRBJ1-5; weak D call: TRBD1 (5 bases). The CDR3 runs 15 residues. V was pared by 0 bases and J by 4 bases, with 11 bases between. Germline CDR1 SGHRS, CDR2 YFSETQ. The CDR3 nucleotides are TGCGCCAGCAGCTTGGGCGGGGCATTGAATCAGCCCCAGCATTTT. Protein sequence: CASSLGGALNQPQHF.

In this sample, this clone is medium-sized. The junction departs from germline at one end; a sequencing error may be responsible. CDR3 protein: CASSFPRPVRSLF. CDR3 DNA sequence: TGTGCCAGCAGTTTCCCACGCCCGGTCAGGTCTTTGTTC. The chain is built from TRBV6-1 and TRBJ2-7; D ambiguous. From germline, CDR1 is MNHNS and CDR2 SASEGT. This CDR3 spans 13 amino acids.

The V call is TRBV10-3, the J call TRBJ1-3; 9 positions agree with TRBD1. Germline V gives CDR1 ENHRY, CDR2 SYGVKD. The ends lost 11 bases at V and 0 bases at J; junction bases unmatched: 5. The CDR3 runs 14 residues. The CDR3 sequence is CAGRTGVSGNTIYF. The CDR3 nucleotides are TGTGCCGGTCGGACAGGGGTCTCTGGAAACACCATATATTTT.

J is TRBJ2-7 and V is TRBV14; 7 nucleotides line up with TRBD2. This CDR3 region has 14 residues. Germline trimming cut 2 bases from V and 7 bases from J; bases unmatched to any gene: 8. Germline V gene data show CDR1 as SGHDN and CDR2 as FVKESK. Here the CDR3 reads CASSQNHVGGEQYF. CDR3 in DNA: TGTGCCAGCAGCCAAAATCATGTGGGGGGGGAGCAGTACTTC. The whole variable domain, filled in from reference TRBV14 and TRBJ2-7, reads EAGVTQFPSHSVIEKGQTVTLRCDPISGHDNLYWYRRVMGKEIKFLLHFVKESKQDESGMPNNRFLAERTGGTYSTLKVQPAELEDSGVYFCASSQNHVGGEQYFGPGTRLTVT.

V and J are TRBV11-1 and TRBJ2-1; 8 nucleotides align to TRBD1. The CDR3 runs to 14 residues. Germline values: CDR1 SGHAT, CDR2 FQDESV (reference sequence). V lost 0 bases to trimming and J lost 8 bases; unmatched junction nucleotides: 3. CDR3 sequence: CASSLAAQGDEQFF. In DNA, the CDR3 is TGTGCCAGCAGCTTAGCCGCACAGGGGGATGAGCAGTTCTTC.

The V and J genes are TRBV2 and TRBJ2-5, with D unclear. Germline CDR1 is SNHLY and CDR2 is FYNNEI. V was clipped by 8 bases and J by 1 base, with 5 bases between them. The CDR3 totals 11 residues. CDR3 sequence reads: CASGVQETQYF. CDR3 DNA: TGTGCCAGCGGAGTCCAAGAGACCCAGTACTTC.

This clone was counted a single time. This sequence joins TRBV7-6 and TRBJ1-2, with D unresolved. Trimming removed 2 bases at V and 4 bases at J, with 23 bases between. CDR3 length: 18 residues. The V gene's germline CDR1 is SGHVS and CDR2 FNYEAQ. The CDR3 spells CASSLKNALSSGFYGYTF. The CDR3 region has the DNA TGTGCCAGCAGCTTAAAAAATGCCCTATCCAGCGGATTCTATGGCTACACCTTC.

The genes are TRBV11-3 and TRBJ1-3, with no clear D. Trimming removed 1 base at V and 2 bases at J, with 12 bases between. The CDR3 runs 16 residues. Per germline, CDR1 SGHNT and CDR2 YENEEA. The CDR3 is CASSLAGRITGNTIYF. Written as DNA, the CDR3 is TGTGCCAGCAGCTTAGCTGGGAGGATTACTGGAAACACCATATATTTT.

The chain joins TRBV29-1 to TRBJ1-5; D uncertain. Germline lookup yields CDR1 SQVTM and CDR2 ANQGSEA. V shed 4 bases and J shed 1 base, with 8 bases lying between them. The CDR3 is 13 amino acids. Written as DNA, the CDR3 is TGCAGCGTTGGATGGCAGAGCAATCAGCCCCAGCATTTT. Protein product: CSVGWQSNQPQHF.